This section outlines one T cell receptor beta chain sequence together with its context. Under the authors' procedure: Nucleated cell counts were estimated from reference gene primer amplification. TCRdb keeps only in-frame clones here, not all; method: immunoSEQ multiplex PCR. V, J and clone size derive from that table, while D and trimming were established from the DNA sequence. The data contain about 110,000 clones, approximately 80% of them seen just once; the ten biggest clones take up around 6.7%. The data belong to a study of blood T cell repertoires in COVID-19. Study context: Acute and convalescent COVID-19 samples came from the United States, Italy and Spain. Sources were T cells, B-cell-depleted T cells, or PBMCs; the material itself was cDNA or gDNA.

What was sequenced was peripheral blood. The receptor was isolated from a woman aged 45-65 years with acute or convalescent COVID-19.

The CDR3 here is CASSFGTRAFF. The CDR3 nucleotides are TGTGCCAGCAGTTTCGGGACAAGAGCTTTCTTT. J is TRBJ1-1 and V is TRBV27; maybe TRBD1 (6 bases). The V gene's germline CDR1 is MNHEY and CDR2 SMNVEV (reference sequence). This CDR3 is 11 amino acids long. V was shortened by 3 bases and J by 10 bases, with 9 bases between the two germline ends.